A selection of T cell receptor beta chains follows, all from one sample in a study of beta chain features in type 1 diabetes. Only in-frame clones appear in the TCRdb table, and some are missing; sequencing was by immunoSEQ multiplex PCR. The table records about 660,000 clones, roughly 13% of them present only once. Sequencing was done on a sample of naive CD4+ T cells from blood. The receptors originated from a man aged 18 to 35 with type 1 diabetes. The CDR3 runs from the conserved cysteine through the conserved F or W. D genes are given only for firm matches. Size is omitted from some rows. Given values are once, few, many or a class for expanded clones.

>TRBD1|TRBJ2-5|TRBV6-5|few
CASTTGQGRAQTQYF
TGTGCCAGCACTACGGGACAGGGTCGTGCGCAGACCCAGTACTTC
>-|TRBJ1-5|TRBV5-1|-
CASSLAPGLGQPQHF
TGCGCCAGCAGCTTGGCCCCGGGCCTGGGGCAGCCCCAGCATTTT
>TRBD2|TRBJ2-1|TRBV30|-
CAWSVASGSYNEQFF
TGTGCCTGGAGTGTCGCTAGCGGGTCCTACAATGAGCAGTTCTTC
>-|TRBJ2-3|TRBV2|-
CASSKLGGSLASTDTQYF
TGTGCCAGCAGTAAATTGGGGGGCTCATTAGCCTCCACAGATACGCAGTATTTT
>-|TRBJ1-2|TRBV7-3|-
CASSLRHFREYGYTF
TGTGCCAGCAGCTTAAGGCATTTCAGGGAGTATGGCTACACCTTC
>-|TRBJ2-1|TRBV28|few
CASTLYEGEQFF
TGTGCCAGCACCCTATATGAGGGTGAGCAGTTCTTC
>-|TRBJ1-1|TRBV7-3|-
CASSWTANTEAFF
TGTGCCAGCAGCTGGACAGCGAACACTGAAGCTTTCTTT
>-|TRBJ1-1|TRBV28|few
CASSLSTASGWEAFF
TGTGCCAGCAGTTTAAGTACAGCGTCGGGTTGGGAAGCTTTCTTT
>-|TRBJ1-6|TRBV30|few
CAWSGGASYNSPLHF
TGTGCCTGGAGTGGGGGGGCGTCCTATAATTCACCCCTCCACTTT
>TRBD1|TRBJ2-1|TRBV5-1|-
CASIPGQGAYNEQFF
TGCGCCAGCATCCCGGGACAGGGGGCCTACAATGAGCAGTTCTTC
>TRBD1|TRBJ1-4|TRBV2|-
CASSSGQPEKLFF
TGTGCCAGCAGCTCGGGACAGCCGGAAAAACTGTTTTTT
>-|TRBJ2-7|TRBV5-1|-
CASSYLQGDRVEQYF
TGCGCCAGCAGCTATCTACAGGGAGACCGGGTCGAGCAGTACTTC
>-|TRBJ1-2|TRBV7-9|-
CASSLQRNYGYTF
TGTGCCAGCAGCTTACAGAGGAACTATGGCTACACCTTC
>-|TRBJ1-1|TRBV6-5|few
CASSPTRTAGEAFF
TGTGCCAGCAGCCCCACCCGGACAGCAGGTGAAGCTTTCTTT
>TRBD1|TRBJ1-5|TRBV2|few
CASSLGQGRNQPQHF
TGTGCCAGCAGTTTGGGACAGGGCCGCAATCAGCCCCAGCATTTT
>-|TRBJ2-6|TRBV6-5|-
CASSYAGAGANVLTF
TGTGCCAGCAGTTACGCGGGCGCTGGGGCCAACGTCCTGACTTTC
>TRBD2|TRBJ2-1|TRBV4-3|-
CASSQEPRTSAYNEQFF
TGCGCCAGCAGCCAAGAGCCCAGGACTAGCGCCTACAATGAGCAGTTCTTC
>-|TRBJ2-5|TRBV2|few
CASRSRGGEETQYF
TGTGCCAGCAGGAGCAGGGGGGGAGAAGAGACCCAGTACTTC
>-|TRBJ2-3|TRBV30|few
CAWSVAVRAQYF
TGTGCCTGGAGTGTTGCCGTGCGAGCGCAGTATTTT
>-|TRBJ2-2|TRBV30|-
CAWSVEGASAGGLFF
TGTGCCTGGAGTGTCGAGGGAGCCTCAGCAGGAGGGCTGTTTTTT
>-|TRBJ2-1|TRBV30|-
CAQGIYNEQFF
TGTGCCCAGGGGATCTACAATGAGCAGTTCTTC
>-|TRBJ2-7|TRBV7-2|few
CASSLSVGNYEQYF
TGTGCCAGCAGCTTAAGCGTGGGGAACTACGAGCAGTACTTC